Shown below are 3 T cell receptor beta chains from a single sample sequenced in a study of blood T cell repertoires in COVID-19. Method: immunoSEQ multiplex PCR; TCRdb's copy keeps in-frame clones and lacks some. The sample lists some 400,000 clones, roughly 92% seen once, with more than 0.85% in the top ten. The material sequenced was PBMCs or T cells enriched from blood (not recorded which). The source of these receptors is a woman aged 40 to 50 who had been exposed to COVID-19.

The CDR3 protein is CASSLKGQGMYYGYTF. The DNA for the CDR3 is TGTGCCAGCAGTTTAAAGGGACAGGGGATGTACTATGGCTACACCTTC. V is TRBV27 and J is TRBJ1-2, with 10 bases fitting TRBD1. This CDR3 comprises 16 residues. CDR1 is MNHEY and CDR2 is SMNVEV in the germline V gene (reference sequence). With 2 bases clipped from V and 3 bases from J, the junction kept 6 bases outside the gene matches.

V usage is TRBV19 and J usage is TRBJ2-7; TRBD1 might be the D (6 bases). CDR1 LNHDA and CDR2 SQIVND come from the germline V gene (reference sequence). Trimming cost V 3 bases and J 0 bases, with 9 bases left between them. The CDR3 runs to 14 residues. The CDR3 spells CASSMTGSSYEQYF. CDR3 sequence (DNA): TGTGCCAGTAGTATGACAGGAAGCTCCTACGAGCAGTACTTC.

The chain uses TRBV4-1 and TRBJ1-6, with D unresolved. CDR1 and CDR2 from the germline V gene are MGHRA and YSYEKL. The CDR3 runs 16 residues. V was shortened by 3 bases and J by 5 bases, with 14 bases between the two germline ends. DNA for the CDR3: TGCGCCAGCAGCCAGCCACTAGCCAGTGATAATTCACCCCTCCACTTT. It translates to CASSQPLASDNSPLHF.